These T cell receptor beta chains were read from a single sample in a study of T-cell reconstitution after alpha-beta-depleted transplantation in children. TCRdb re-called the PCR reads with MiXCR, one entry per CDR3 protein. The data show just over 950,000 distinct CDR3 sequences, less than 30% seen once. The source was PBMCs, mostly from graft donor cells, collected 360 days after TCRalphabeta/CD19-depleted stem cell transplant. The origin of the receptors is a boy under two years old who had a stem cell transplant for SCID, so the T cells may come from the graft donor. The CDR3 runs from the conserved cysteine through the conserved F or W. Fields, in order: D gene, V gene, clone size, J gene, CDR3 DNA, CDR3 protein. The D gene is left open where the match is weak. Expanded clones get a size class; other rows say once, few or many, or leave the size out.

>NA|TRBV9|NA|TRBJ2-5
TGTGCCAGCAGCGAGAGGGGGGCCTGGGAAGAGACCCAGTACTTC
CASSERGAWEETQYF
>TRBD1|TRBV3-1|few|TRBJ1-2
TGTGCCAGCAGCCAGAGGGGACAGGGCGTCGGTGGCTACACCTTC
CASSQRGQGVGGYTF
>NA|TRBV5-1|few|TRBJ2-2
TGCGCCAGCAGCTGGGAGTACACCGGGGAGCTGTTTTTT
CASSWEYTGELFF
>TRBD2|TRBV11-2|NA|TRBJ2-7
TGTGCCAGCAGCTTAGATAGTAGCGGGGAGACCGAGCAGTACTTT
CASSLDSSGETEQYF
>TRBD2|TRBV4-3|NA|TRBJ2-3
TGCGCCAGCAGCCAAGATCGCGCTAGCGGGCTGATGGATACGCAGTATTTT
CASSQDRASGLMDTQYF
>NA|TRBV12-3/TRBV12-4|NA|TRBJ2-7
TGTGCCAGCAGTTTAGACGGGCAGGTTTACTACGAGCAGTACTTC
CASSLDGQVYYEQYF
>TRBD2|TRBV10-3|few|TRBJ2-3
TGTGCCATCAATCGGGGGGGACCAAGCACAGATACGCAGTATTTT
CAINRGGPSTDTQYF
>NA|TRBV18|NA|TRBJ1-1
TGTGCCAGCTCACAATGGGGTACTAGGAACACTGAAGCTTTCTTT
CASSQWGTRNTEAFF
>NA|TRBV10-3|few|TRBJ2-7
TGTGCCATCAGTGAGGACAGGTTGGCCCCTTACGAGCAGTACTTC
CAISEDRLAPYEQYF
>TRBD2|TRBV12-3/TRBV12-4|NA|TRBJ2-1
TGTGCCAGCAGCCCTCTAGCGGGGGTAAAAAATGAGCAGTTCTTC
CASSPLAGVKNEQFF
>NA|TRBV29-1|few|TRBJ2-5
TGCAGCGTTGGAAGAGGGACCCCTTTGCGCGGAGAGACCCAGTACTTC
CSVGRGTPLRGETQYF
>NA|TRBV12-3/TRBV12-4|NA|TRBJ2-3
TGTGCCAGCAGTTTCCAAATAGGCACAGATACGCAGTATTTT
CASSFQIGTDTQYF
>NA|TRBV9|NA|TRBJ2-7
TGTGCCAGCAGCGCATTCGACATTTCCTACGAGCAGTACTTC
CASSAFDISYEQYF
>TRBD1|TRBV5-1|few|TRBJ1-5
TGCGCCAGCAGCTGGGGGGACAGGGACCCAAAGTCGCCCCAGCATTTT
CASSWGDRDPKSPQHF
>NA|TRBV12-3/TRBV12-4|NA|TRBJ1-1
TGTGCCAGCAGTTCCGTTGGGGACACTGAAGCTTTCTTT
CASSSVGDTEAFF
>NA|TRBV7-6|few|TRBJ1-1
TGTGCCAGCAGCTTAGAAATGATGGATCGCGGCACTGAAGCTTTCTTT
CASSLEMMDRGTEAFF
>TRBD1|TRBV4-3|NA|TRBJ1-5
TGCGCCAGCAGCGCCGGGACAGCCAATCAGCCCCAGCATTTT
CASSAGTANQPQHF
>NA|TRBV20-1|many|TRBJ2-5
TGCAGTGCTAGACGAGGGGCGGGGCAAGAGACCCAGTACTTC
CSARRGAGQETQYF
>TRBD2|TRBV20-1|NA|TRBJ2-3
TGCAGTGCTTCCCGACTAGCGGGGACCCCAGATACGCAGTATTTT
CSASRLAGTPDTQYF
>NA|TRBV18|NA|TRBJ1-1
TGTGCCAGCTCACCTCCGGGACGGGGGAACACTGAAGCTTTCTTT
CASSPPGRGNTEAFF
>NA|TRBV6-5|NA|TRBJ1-1
TGTGCCAGCAGTTACAGGACGCCAATGAACACTGAAGCTTTCTTT
CASSYRTPMNTEAFF
>NA|TRBV6-6|NA|TRBJ2-7
TGTGCCAGCACCTCCGGATCCCCCTACGAGCAGTACTTC
CASTSGSPYEQYF
>TRBD2|TRBV2|NA|TRBJ2-5
TGTGCCAGCAGTGCAGGAACCGGGACTAGCGGGGAGACCCAGTACTTC
CASSAGTGTSGETQYF
>NA|TRBV11-2|NA|TRBJ2-1
TGTGCCAGCAGCTTAGGGTCCACATTCTACAATGAGCAGTTCTTC
CASSLGSTFYNEQFF
>TRBD2|TRBV12-3/TRBV12-4|NA|TRBJ2-3
TGTGCCAGCAGTTTTTCCCGAGCGGGGGGGATGGATACGCAGTATTTT
CASSFSRAGGMDTQYF
>TRBD1|TRBV20-1|few|TRBJ2-7
TGCAGTGCTAGAGATCCCGGGACAGGGGGCGAGCAGTACTTC
CSARDPGTGGEQYF
>TRBD1|TRBV12-3/TRBV12-4|NA|TRBJ1-1
TGTGCCAGCCATGGGACAGGACAGGAGATTTGGAACACTGAAGCTTTCTTT
CASHGTGQEIWNTEAFF
>TRBD2|TRBV9|NA|TRBJ2-3
TGTGCCAGCAGCGTATATCCTAGCGGGGTTTACACAGATACGCAGTATTTT
CASSVYPSGVYTDTQYF
>TRBD1|TRBV7-9|NA|TRBJ2-7
TGTGCCAGCAGCCAACAGGGGCCAGAGGAGCAGTACTTC
CASSQQGPEEQYF
>NA|TRBV5-1|NA|TRBJ1-2
TGCGCCAGCAGCTTGATAGTCCAGGACAGCCATGGCTACACCTTC
CASSLIVQDSHGYTF